This TCR beta chain emerged from a study of cytomegalovirus exposure and HLA in healthy donors. Study as a whole: Sequencing of roughly 180 million T cells in an earlier analysis found 100 million or so unique TCR beta sequences.

Findings and caveats of the study: Later on, analysis showed that most CMV-associated TCR beta chains appeared to be HLA-restricted. Prediction of most subjects' HLA-A and HLA-B alleles by TCR beta sequences was reportedly accurate. Serostatus for CMV was the only available immune exposure information.

The PCR contained 60 Vbeta and 13 Jbeta primers. Method: immunoSEQ multiplex PCR; TCRdb's copy keeps in-frame clones and lacks some. The data show about 76,000 clones, with roughly 78% seen just once and about 2.7% held by the top ten. This clone was detected only a few times. What it binds is unknown. The origin of this receptor is a male donor in good health and CMV-seropositive. Material: PBMCs.

DNA for the CDR3: TGCGCCAGCTTTTGGACTAGCGGGGGGGAGACCCAGTACTTC. Amino acids: CASFWTSGGETQYF. J is TRBJ2-5 and V is TRBV10-1; 14 positions match TRBD2. Germline CDR1 is WNHNN and CDR2 is SYGVQD (reference sequence). The CDR3 spans 14 residues. Trimming took 8 bases from V and 5 from J; bases not matched to a gene: 4.